This TCR beta chain was captured in a study of vaccination and CD4 T cells after COVID-19 (dated 2022 in TCRdb). The study in broad terms: Convalescent patients had a positive SARS-CoV-2 result on nasal swab PCR, and of these patients, several had mild disease and one had severe disease. The convalescent cohort comprised six males and four females, including two Hispanic individuals, seven Caucasians, two Asians and one multiracial person. Participants got two doses of the Pfizer-BioNTech BNT162b2 vaccine (n=8) or two doses of the Moderna mRNA-1273 vaccine (n=2). Post-COVID blood samples were collected from convalescent patients a median of around 100 days after diagnosis, with a range of roughly 30 to 161 days. Post-vaccine blood samples were collected a median of around 70 days after the second vaccine dose, ranging from roughly 12 to 250 days. The cultures were stimulated with overlapping spike peptide pools from SARS-CoV-2 and from the common cold coronaviruses HCoV-NL63, HCoV-OC43 and HCoV-229E. Control cultures received a CEFX viral epitope pool as the positive control, an HIV-1 Nef peptide pool as the negative control, or no peptide. In 10 COVID-19 convalescent patients and a few infection-naive healthy vaccine recipients, researchers compared the spike-specific CD4+ TCR repertoire from before mRNA vaccination with the repertoire from after.

The sample's treatment or condition label, decoded: roughly 10-day PBMC culture with coronavirus spike peptide pools or control peptides (ViraFEST assay). The study used the ViraFEST assay, which expanded antigen-specific T cells with peptide pools and then identified expanded clonotypes by TCR sequencing. Positive SARS-CoV-2 PCR tests in the convalescent patients dated from March to December 2020, before Alpha, Beta and Delta variants emerged in the United States. Approximately 1.8 million PBMCs per well were cultured in IMDM with roughly 5% human AB serum and approximately 10 IU/ml IL-2, plus 10 ug/ml peptide pools. Half of the culture medium was replaced with fresh IL-2-containing medium on days 3 and 7. Once the cells had been in culture for about 10 days, the EasySep CD4+ T cell isolation kit was used to isolate CD4+ T cells by negative selection. PBMCs were separated from whole blood using Ficoll-Paque Plus gradient centrifugation and then either used fresh or cryopreserved at -140C. Culture conditions were generally each tested in triplicate wells.

Library creation used PCR. At the Johns Hopkins FTIC core, DNA from the cultured CD4+ T cells underwent TCR sequencing with the Oncomine TCR Beta short-read assay. Genomic DNA was extracted from the cultured CD4+ T cells with the QIAamp micro DNA kit. The Oncomine TCR Beta libraries from cultured CD4+ T cells were pooled using unique dual indexes and then sequenced on an Illumina iSeq 100. In the authors' own workflow: Non-productive sequences were removed, and CDR3s that did not start with C, did not end with F or W, or were shorter than 7 amino acids were discarded. The MANAFEST web application was used to identify antigen-specific clonotypes by comparing peptide-stimulated wells against reference wells and other culture wells. An FDR below 0.05, an odds ratio above 5, and a productive frequency above 0.1% in at least two of three replicate wells were required for clones to be considered positive. A clonotype counted as cross-reactive if it showed significant expansion both in the SARS-CoV-2 spike wells and in at least one common cold coronavirus spike condition. Similarity between CDR3 sequences was evaluated in R version 3.6.1 using Levenshtein distances (stringdist) and unrooted phylogenetic trees (ape). TCRdb reanalyzed the raw reads on its own, using fastp at Q25 for trimming and MiXCR for clone calling, and kept in-frame beta chains. For every CDR3 protein sequence, its rows merge into one entry that carries the most common genes and DNA. For this entry, the V and J calls and clone size follow TCRdb and not the study's own pipeline. A total of 8,000 to 10,000 distinct CDR3 sequences appear in this sample, around 29% of them only once. 25% to 35% of the sample is held by the ten biggest clonotypes.

This clonotype was seen more than once but under ten times. The specificity of this receptor is unknown. No much larger clonotype is one base removed from it; base qualities were not supplied. The germline V gene sets CDR1 to MNHNS and CDR2 to SASEGT. V is cut by 1 base and J by 13 bases, and the space between the germline ends is 16 bases. The CDR3 contains 13 residues, cysteine and phenylalanine counted. Only CDR3 DNA is held: 39 bases, read in frame from base 1. The research as a whole found: Of the vaccine-specific clones in convalescent patients, 304 of 307, or nearly all, reacted only to SARS-CoV-2 spike and did not cross-react with common cold coronaviruses. Relatively few convalescent patients were included in the study, and early timepoints after natural infection were not analyzed. The median number of SARS-CoV-2-reactive clonotypes rose from roughly 20 after infection to about 40 after vaccination, but the change was not significant. Among convalescent patients, a median roughly 90% of the SARS-CoV-2-reactive clones seen after vaccination appeared only after vaccination, which suggests priming specific to the vaccine.

The sample comprised cultured CD4+ T cells from blood. The sequence links TRBV6-1 to TRBJ1-1, and TRBD1 may be the D gene, going by 6 matching bases. This clonotype was sampled from a human donor with COVID-19. CDR3 sequence: CASSEGNQGRGFF. The nucleotide sequence is given as TGTGCCAGCAGTGAAGGAAATCAGGGGAGAGGTTTCTTT.